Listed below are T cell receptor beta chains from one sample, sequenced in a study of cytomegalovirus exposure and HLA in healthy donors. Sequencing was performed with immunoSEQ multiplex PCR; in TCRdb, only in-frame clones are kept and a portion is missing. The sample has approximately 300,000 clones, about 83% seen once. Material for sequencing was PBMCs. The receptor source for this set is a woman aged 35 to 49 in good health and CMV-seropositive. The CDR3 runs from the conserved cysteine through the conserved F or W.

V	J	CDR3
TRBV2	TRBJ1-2	CASSDQGNYGYTF
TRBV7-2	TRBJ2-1	CASSLAGSVNEQFF
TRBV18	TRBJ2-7	CASSRLAGDREQYF
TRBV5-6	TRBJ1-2	CASSLESRSLGYTF
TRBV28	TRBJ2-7	CASSSLSGSIDEQYF
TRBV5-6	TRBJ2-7	CASSSWTGAYEQYF
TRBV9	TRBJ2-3	CASSVGPSGTDTQYF
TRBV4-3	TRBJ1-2	CASSQDWPGINYGYTF
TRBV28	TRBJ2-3	CASSFGPSTDTQYF
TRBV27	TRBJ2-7	CASSFEVSSHEQYF
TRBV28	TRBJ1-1	CASKITGGAENTEAFF
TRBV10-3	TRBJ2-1	CAISEGSGRRNEQFF
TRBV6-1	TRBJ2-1	CASRVQRGGTNEQFF
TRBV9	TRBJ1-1	CASSLRQGNTEAFF
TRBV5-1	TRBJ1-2	CASKAGFENYGYTF
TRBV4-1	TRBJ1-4	CASSQVLNEKLFF
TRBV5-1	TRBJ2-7	CASSLVQGTKDEQYF
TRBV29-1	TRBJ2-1	CSVGSLLALYNEQFF
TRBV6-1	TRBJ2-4	CASSTPSGALNIQYF
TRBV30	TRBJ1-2	CAWSGPFLLYGYTF
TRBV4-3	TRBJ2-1	CASSQDGGTGSYNEQFF
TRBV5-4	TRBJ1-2	CASSSTGTGGRSYTF
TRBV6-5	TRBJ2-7	CASSIGTSGVRQYF
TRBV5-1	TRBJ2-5	CASNLGGEETQYF
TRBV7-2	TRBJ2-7	CASSDGGRGPYEQYF
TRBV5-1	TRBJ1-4	CASSRQGQGEKLFF
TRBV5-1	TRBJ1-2	CASSLSDRDVGGYTF
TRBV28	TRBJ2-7	CASSKTSGRSHEQYF
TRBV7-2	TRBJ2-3	CASSFNIGGSTDTQYF
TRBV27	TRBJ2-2	CASSPDRNANTGELFF
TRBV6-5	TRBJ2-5	CASSYSNSPGGETQYF
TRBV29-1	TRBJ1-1	CSAGGAEAFF
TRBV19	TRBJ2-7	CASSNTGTGTEQYF
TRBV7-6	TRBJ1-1	CASSPRIPGNTEAFF
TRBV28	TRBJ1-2	CASSLSPGGGGYTF
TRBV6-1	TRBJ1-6	CASSVPVSPLHF
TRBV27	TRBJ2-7	CASSPRSAGYEQYF
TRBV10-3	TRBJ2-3	CALPGLLAGGGSVGTQYF
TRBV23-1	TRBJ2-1	CASSQLNGTYNEQFF
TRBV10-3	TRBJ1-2	CAIRGGSGLNYGYTF
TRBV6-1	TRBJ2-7	CASSEQVAGGPYEQYF
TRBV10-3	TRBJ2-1	CAIEAGGRNEQFF
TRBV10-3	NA	CAISAGTSPSEQYF
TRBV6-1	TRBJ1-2	CASSSLDRSNYGYTF
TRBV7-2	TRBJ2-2	CASSTRDRGSTGELFF
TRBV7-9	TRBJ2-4	CASSLGFGAGAKNIQYF
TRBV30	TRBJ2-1	CAWSVDTNEQFF
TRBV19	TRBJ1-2	CASSIGAQGYYGYTF
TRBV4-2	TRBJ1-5	CASSQAWGAGQPQHF